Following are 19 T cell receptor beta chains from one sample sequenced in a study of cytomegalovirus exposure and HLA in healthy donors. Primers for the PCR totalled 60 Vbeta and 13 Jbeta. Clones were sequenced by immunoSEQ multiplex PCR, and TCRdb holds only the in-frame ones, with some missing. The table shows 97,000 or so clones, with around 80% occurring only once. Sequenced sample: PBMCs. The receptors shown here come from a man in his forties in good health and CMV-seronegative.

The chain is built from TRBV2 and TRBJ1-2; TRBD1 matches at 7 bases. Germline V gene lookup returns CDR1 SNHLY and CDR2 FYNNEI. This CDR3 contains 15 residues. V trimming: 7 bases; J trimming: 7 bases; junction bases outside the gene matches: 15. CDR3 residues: CASKENRGWATGYTF. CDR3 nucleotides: TGTGCCAGCAAGGAAAACAGGGGTTGGGCTACTGGCTACACCTTC. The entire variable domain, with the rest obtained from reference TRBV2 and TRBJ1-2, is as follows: EPEVTQTPSHQVTQMGQEVILRCVPISNHLYFYWYRQILGQKVEFLVSFYNNEISEKSEIFDDQFSVERPDGSNFTLKIRSTKLEDSAMYFCASKENRGWATGYTFGSGTRLTVV.

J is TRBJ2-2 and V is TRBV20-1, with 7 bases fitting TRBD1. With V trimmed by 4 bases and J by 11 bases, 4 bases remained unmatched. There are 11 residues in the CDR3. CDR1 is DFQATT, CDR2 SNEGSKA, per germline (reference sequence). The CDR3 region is CSAKQGNELFF. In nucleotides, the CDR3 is TGCAGTGCTAAACAGGGGAACGAGCTGTTTTTT.

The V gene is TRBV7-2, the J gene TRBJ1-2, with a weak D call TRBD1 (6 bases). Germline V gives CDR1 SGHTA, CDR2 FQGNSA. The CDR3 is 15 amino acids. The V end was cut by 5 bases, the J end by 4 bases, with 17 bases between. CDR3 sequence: CASSPQGGGGYGYTF. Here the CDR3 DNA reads TGTGCCAGCAGCCCCCAAGGGGGGGGCGGCTATGGCTACACCTTC. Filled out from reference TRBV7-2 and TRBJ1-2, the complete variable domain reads GAGVSQSPSNKVTEKGKDVELRCDPISGHTALYWYRQSLGQGLEFLIYFQGNSAPDKSGLPSDRFSAERTGGSVSTLTIQRTQQEDSAVYLCASSPQGGGGYGYTFGSGTRLTVV.

This CDR3 is CASSQGGSGALYEQYF. The CDR3 bases are TGCGCCAGCAGCCAGGGGGGAAGCGGGGCCCTCTACGAGCAGTACTTC. The genes are TRBV4-1 and TRBJ2-7; TRBD2 aligns across 7 bases. This CDR3 has 16 amino acids. Germline V gene data show CDR1 as MGHRA and CDR2 as YSYEKL. V lost 3 bases and J lost 3; bases outside the gene matches: 11.

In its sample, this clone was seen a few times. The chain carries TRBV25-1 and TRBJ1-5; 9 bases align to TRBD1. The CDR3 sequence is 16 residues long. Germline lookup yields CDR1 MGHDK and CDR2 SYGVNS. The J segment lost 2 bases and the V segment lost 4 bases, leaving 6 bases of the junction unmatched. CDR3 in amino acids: CASSGPGTGRNQPQHF. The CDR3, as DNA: TGTGCCAGCAGTGGACCCGGGACAGGGCGCAATCAGCCCCAGCATTTT.

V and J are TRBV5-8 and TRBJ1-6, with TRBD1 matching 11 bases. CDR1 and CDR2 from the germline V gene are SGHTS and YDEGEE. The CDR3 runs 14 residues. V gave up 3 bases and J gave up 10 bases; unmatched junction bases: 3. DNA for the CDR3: TGTGCCAGCAGCTCGGGACAGGGGGTATCACCCCTCCACTTT. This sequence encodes CASSSGQGVSPLHF.

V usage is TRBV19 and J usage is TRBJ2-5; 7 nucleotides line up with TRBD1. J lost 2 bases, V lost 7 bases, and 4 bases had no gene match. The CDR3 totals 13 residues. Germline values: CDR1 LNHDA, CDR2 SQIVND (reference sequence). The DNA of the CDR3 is TGTGCCAGTACCCCGGGACAGCAAGAGACCCAGTACTTC. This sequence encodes CASTPGQQETQYF.

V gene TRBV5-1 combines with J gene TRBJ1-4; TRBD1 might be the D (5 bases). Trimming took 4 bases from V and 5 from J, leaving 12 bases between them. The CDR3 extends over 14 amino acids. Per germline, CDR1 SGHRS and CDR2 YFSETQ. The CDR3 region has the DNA TGCGCCAGCAGCATTCAGGGCCTCAATGAAAAACTGTTTTTT. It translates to CASSIQGLNEKLFF.

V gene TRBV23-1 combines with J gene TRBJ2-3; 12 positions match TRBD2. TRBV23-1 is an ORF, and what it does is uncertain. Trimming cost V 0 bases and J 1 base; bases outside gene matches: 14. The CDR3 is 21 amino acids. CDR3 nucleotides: TGCGCCAGCAGTCAATCTAGGCCTGCGTCTAGCGGGGGGGCCGGCACAGATACGCAGTATTTT. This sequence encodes CASSQSRPASSGGAGTDTQYF.

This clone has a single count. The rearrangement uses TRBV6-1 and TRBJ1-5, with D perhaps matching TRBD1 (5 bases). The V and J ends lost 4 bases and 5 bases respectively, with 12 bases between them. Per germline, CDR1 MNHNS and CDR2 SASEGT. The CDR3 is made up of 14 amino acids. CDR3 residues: CASSGGDQDQPQHF. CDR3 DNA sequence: TGTGCCAGCAGTGGGGGGGACCAAGATCAGCCCCAGCATTTT.

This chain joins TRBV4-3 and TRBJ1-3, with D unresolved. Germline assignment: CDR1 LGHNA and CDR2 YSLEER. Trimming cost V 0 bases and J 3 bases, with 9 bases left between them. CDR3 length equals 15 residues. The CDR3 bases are TGCGCCAGCAGCCAAGACCGTCGTCGTGGAAACACCATATATTTT. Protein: CASSQDRRRGNTIYF.

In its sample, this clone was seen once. The CDR3 region has the DNA TGCGCCAGCAGCACAATACTTAGCGGGGGGTACCAAGAGACCCAGTACTTC. This sequence encodes CASSTILSGGYQETQYF. V is TRBV5-1 and J is TRBJ2-5, with TRBD2 identical over 10 bases. V was pared by 4 bases and J by 0 bases, with 9 bases of the junction left unmatched. Germline CDR1 SGHRS, CDR2 YFSETQ. This CDR3 contains 17 residues. Complete variable domain (other parts from reference TRBV5-1 and TRBJ2-5): KAGVTQTPRYLIKTRGQQVTLSCSPISGHRSVSWYQQTPGQGLQFLFEYFSETQRNKGNFPGRFSGRQFSNSRSEMNVSTLELGDSALYLCASSTILSGGYQETQYFGPGTRLLVL.

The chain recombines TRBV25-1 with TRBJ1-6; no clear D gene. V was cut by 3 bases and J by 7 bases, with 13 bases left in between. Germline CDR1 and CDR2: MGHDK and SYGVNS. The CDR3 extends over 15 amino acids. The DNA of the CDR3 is TGTGCCAGCAGTGATAGCGGTAACCGGAATTCACCCCTCCACTTT. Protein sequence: CASSDSGNRNSPLHF.

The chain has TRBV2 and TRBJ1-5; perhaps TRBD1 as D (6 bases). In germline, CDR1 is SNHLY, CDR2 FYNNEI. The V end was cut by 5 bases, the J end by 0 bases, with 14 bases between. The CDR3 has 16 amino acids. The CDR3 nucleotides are TGTGCCAGCAGTAAGGACAGCACCTATAGCAATCAGCCCCAGCATTTT. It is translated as CASSKDSTYSNQPQHF.

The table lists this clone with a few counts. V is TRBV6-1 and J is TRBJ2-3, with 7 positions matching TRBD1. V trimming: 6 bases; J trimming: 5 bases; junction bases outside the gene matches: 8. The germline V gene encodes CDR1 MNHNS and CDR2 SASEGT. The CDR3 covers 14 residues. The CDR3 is CASRHKGAGDTQYF. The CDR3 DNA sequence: TGTGCCAGCAGACATAAGGGGGCCGGAGATACGCAGTATTTT.

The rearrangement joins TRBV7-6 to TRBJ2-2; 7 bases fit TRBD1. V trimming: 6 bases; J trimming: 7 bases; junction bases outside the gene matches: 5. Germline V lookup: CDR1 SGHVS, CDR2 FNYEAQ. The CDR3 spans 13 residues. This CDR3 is CASRQQGYGELFF. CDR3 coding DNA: TGTGCCAGCAGACAACAGGGGTACGGGGAGCTGTTTTTT.

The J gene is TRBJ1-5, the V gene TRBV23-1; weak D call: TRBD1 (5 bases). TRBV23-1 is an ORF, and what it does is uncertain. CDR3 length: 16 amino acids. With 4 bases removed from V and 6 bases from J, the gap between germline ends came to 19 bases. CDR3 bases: TGCGCCAGCAGTCTTCAGGGTTGGCAATGGAGTCAGCCCCAGCATTTT. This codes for CASSLQGWQWSQPQHF.

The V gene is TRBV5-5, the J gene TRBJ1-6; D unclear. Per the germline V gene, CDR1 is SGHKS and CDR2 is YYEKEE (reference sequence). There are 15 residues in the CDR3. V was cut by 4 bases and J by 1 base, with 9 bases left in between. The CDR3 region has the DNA TGTGCCAGCAGCCAGCGGCAGTCCTATAATTCACCCCTCCACTTT. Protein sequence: CASSQRQSYNSPLHF.

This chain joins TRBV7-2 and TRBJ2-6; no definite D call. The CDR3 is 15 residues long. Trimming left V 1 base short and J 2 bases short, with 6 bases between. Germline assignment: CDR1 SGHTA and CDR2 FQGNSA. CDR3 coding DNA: TGTGCCAGCAGCTTAGGGCAGACTGGGGCCAACGTCCTGACTTTC. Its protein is CASSLGQTGANVLTF.